These 3 T cell receptor beta chains were sequenced from one sample in a study of long-term antiretroviral therapy in people with HIV. With survey level as its setting, the immunoSEQ assay was v3.0. The assay was immunoSEQ multiplex PCR, and TCRdb's table has in-frame clones only and misses some. The sample lists 25,000 or so clones, around four fifths seen once, with 9.5% to 12% in the top ten. The sample here was unsorted PBMCs, taken 0.8 years before starting antiretroviral therapy. The receptor source for this set is a man younger than 30 with HIV.

This clone was counted a few times. The CDR3 region is CASSGWGVGTEAFF. The CDR3 coding sequence is TGTGCCAGCAGTGGATGGGGGGTTGGCACTGAAGCTTTCTTT. This chain joins TRBV28 and TRBJ1-1; tentatively, D is TRBD1 (5 bases). The CDR3 sequence is 14 residues long. Trimming removed 5 bases at V and 4 bases at J, with 14 bases between. Germline CDR1 MDHEN, CDR2 SYDVKM.

The chain combines TRBV5-1 with TRBJ2-1; no reliable D call. CDR1 is SGHRS and CDR2 is YFSETQ in the germline V gene. The ends were cut back, 4 bases at V and 4 bases at J, with 15 bases in the middle. The length of the CDR3 is 15 residues. The CDR3 reads CASSTRGELYNEQFF. The CDR3 DNA is TGCGCCAGCAGCACCCGAGGAGAACTTTACAATGAGCAGTTCTTC.

This clone showed up just a few times. V usage is TRBV18 and J usage is TRBJ2-2, with a weak D call TRBD2 (5 bases). V lost 2 bases to trimming and J lost 13 bases, with 11 bases between them. CDR3 length: 12 amino acids. Germline assignment: CDR1 KGHSH and CDR2 LQKENI. The CDR3 nucleotides read TGTGCCAGCTCACCAGGGAGATCGGGGCTGTTTTTT. Translation: CASSPGRSGLFF. Filled out from reference TRBV18 and TRBJ2-2, the complete variable domain reads NAGVMQNPRHLVRRRGQEARLRCSPMKGHSHVYWYRQLPEEGLKFMVYLQKENIIDESGMPKERFSAEFPKEGPSILRIQQVVRGDSAAYFCASSPGRSGLFFGEGSRLTVL.